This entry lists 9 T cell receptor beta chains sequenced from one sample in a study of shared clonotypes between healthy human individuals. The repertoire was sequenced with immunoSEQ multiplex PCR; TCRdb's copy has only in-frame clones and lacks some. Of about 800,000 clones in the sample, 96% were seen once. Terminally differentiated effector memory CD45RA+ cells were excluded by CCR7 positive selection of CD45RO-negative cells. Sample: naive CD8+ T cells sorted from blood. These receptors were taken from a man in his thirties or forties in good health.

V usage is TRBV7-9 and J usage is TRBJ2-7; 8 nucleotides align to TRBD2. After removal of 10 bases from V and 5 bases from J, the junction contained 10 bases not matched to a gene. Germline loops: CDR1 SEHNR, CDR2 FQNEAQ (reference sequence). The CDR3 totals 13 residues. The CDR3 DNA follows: TGTGCCACGGGGGGGCAGTTACATGACGAGCAGTACTTC. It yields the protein CATGGQLHDEQYF. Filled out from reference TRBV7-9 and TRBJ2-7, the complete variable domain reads DTGVSQNPRHKITKRGQNVTFRCDPISEHNRLYWYRQTLGQGPEFLTYFQNEAQLEKSRLLSDRFSAERPKGSFSTLEIQRTEQGDSAMYLCATGGQLHDEQYFGPGTRLTVT.

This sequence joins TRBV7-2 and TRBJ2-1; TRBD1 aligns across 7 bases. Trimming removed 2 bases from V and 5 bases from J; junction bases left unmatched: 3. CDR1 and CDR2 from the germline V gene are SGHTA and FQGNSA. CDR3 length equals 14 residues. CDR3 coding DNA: TGTGCCAGCAGCTTAAGGGGGCGAAACAATGAGCAGTTCTTC. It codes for CASSLRGRNNEQFF.

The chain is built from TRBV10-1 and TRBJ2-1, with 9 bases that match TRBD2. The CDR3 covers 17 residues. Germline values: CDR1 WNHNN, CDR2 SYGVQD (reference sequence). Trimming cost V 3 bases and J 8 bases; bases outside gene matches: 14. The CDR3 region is CASSDLPPGLATYEQFF. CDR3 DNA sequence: TGCGCCAGCAGTGACCTACCGCCGGGACTAGCTACGTATGAGCAGTTCTTC.

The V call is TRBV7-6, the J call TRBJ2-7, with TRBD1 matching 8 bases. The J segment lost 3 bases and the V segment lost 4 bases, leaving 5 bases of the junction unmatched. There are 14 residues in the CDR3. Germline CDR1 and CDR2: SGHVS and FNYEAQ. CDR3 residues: CASSSGGTGYEQYF. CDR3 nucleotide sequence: TGTGCCAGCAGCTCAGGAGGGACAGGCTACGAGCAGTACTTC.

The CDR3 reads CASSYLTSGNTGELFF. In nucleotides, the CDR3 is TGTGCCAGCAGCTATCTGACTAGCGGAAACACCGGGGAGCTGTTTTTT. The chain uses TRBV7-9 and TRBJ2-2, with 9 bases matching TRBD2. Looked up from germline, CDR1 is SEHNR and CDR2 is FQNEAQ (reference sequence). V gave up 4 bases and J gave up 2 bases; unmatched junction bases: 5. The CDR3 consists of 16 residues.

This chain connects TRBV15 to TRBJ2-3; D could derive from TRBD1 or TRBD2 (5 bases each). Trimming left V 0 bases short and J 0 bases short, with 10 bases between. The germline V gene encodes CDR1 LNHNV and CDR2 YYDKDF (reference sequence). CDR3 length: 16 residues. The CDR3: CATSRDGATSTDTQYF. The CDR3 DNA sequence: TGTGCCACCAGCAGAGACGGGGCCACTAGCACAGATACGCAGTATTTT. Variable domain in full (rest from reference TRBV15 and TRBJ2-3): DAMVIQNPRYQVTQFGKPVTLSCSQTLNHNVMYWYQQKSSQAPKLLFHYYDKDFNNEADTPDNFQSRRPNTSFCFLDIRSPGLGDTAMYLCATSRDGATSTDTQYFGPGTRLTVL.

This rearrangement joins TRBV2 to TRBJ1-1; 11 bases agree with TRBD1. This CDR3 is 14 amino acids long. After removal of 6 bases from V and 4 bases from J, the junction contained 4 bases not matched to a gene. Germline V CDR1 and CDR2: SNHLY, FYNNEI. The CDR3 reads CASSLGTGGTEAFF. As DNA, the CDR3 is TGTGCCAGCAGCCTAGGGACAGGGGGCACTGAAGCTTTCTTT. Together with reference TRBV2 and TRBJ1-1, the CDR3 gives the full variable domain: EPEVTQTPSHQVTQMGQEVILRCVPISNHLYFYWYRQILGQKVEFLVSFYNNEISEKSEIFDDQFSVERPDGSNFTLKIRSTKLEDSAMYFCASSLGTGGTEAFFGQGTRLTVV.

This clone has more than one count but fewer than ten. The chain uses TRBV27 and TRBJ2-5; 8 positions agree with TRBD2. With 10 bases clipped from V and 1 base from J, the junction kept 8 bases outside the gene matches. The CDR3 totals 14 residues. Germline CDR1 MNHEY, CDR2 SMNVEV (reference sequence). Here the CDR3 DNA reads TGTGCCACGCGGGAGGCCGACTTCCAAGAGACCCAGTACTTC. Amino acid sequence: CATREADFQETQYF.

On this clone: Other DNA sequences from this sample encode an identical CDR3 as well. Here the CDR3 DNA reads TGTGCCAGCAGTTCCACAGGGGGTAGCTCCTACGAGCAGTACTTC. This encodes CASSSTGGSSYEQYF. The rearrangement uses TRBV7-9 and TRBJ2-7; 8 nucleotides match TRBD1. The CDR3 contains 15 residues. Germline V gene lookup returns CDR1 SEHNR and CDR2 FQNEAQ (reference sequence). V was pared by 6 bases and J by 0 bases, with 7 bases of the junction left unmatched.